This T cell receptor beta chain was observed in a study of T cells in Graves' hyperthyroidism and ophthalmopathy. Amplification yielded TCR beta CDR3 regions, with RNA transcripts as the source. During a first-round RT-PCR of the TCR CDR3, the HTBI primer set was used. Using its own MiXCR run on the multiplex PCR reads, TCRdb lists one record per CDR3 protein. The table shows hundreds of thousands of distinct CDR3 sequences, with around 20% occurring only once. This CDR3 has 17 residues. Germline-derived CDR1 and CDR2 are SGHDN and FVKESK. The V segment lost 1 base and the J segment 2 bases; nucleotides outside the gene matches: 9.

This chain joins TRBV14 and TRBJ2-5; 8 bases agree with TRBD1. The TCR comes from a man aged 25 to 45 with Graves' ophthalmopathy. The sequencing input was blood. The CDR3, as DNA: TGTGCCAGCAGCCAAGGTCCGGGACAGGCCCTTCAAGAGACCCAGTACTTC. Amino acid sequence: CASSQGPGQALQETQYF. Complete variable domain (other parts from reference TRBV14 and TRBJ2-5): EAGVTQFPSHSVIEKGQTVTLRCDPISGHDNLYWYRRVMGKEIKFLLHFVKESKQDESGMPNNRFLAERTGGTYSTLKVQPAELEDSGVYFCASSQGPGQALQETQYFGPGTRLLVL.